The next 7 T cell receptor beta chains were all read from a single sample in a study of human T cells and chemical hapten exposure. Time point specified: patch test 2, 6 weeks after DPC sensitization. The treatment is: therapeutic diphenylcyclopropenone sensitization with weekly scalp DPC. One entry per CDR3 protein, called by TCRdb with MiXCR from the RACE reads. Of under 100,000 distinct CDR3 sequences in the sample, about an eighth are singletons; the top ten hold 3.2%. Source: whole blood, taken in connection with sensitization to the hapten diphenylcyclopropenone (DPC). These receptors were collected from a woman aged 40 to 55 with alopecia areata. Some clones in this sample may be carry-over from other donors' samples.

The chain employs TRBV18 and TRBJ1-1; tentative D call: TRBD1 (6 bases). Between the trimmed V and J ends, which lost 2 bases and 5 bases, there was a span of 18 bases. The CDR3 totals 16 residues. The germline V gene has CDR1 KGHSH and CDR2 LQKENI. CDR3 amino acids: CASSPLPGGPRTEAFF. CDR3 in DNA: TGTGCCAGCTCACCATTACCCGGGGGGCCGAGAACTGAAGCTTTCTTT. Supplemented by reference TRBV18 and TRBJ1-1, the full variable domain reads NAGVMQNPRHLVRRRGQEARLRCSPMKGHSHVYWYRQLPEEGLKFMVYLQKENIIDESGMPKERFSAEFPKEGPSILRIQQVVRGDSAAYFCASSPLPGGPRTEAFFGQGTRLTVV.

This clonotype was observed a handful of times. The DNA is left out, because the CDR3 cannot be placed on it with certainty; the CDR3 is given as TCRdb lists it. The chain uses TRBV30 and TRBJ1-1. Per germline, CDR1 GTSNPN and CDR2 SVGIG (reference sequence). Ends included, the CDR3 has 23 residues. The CDR3 loop is CAWSMLEGNTEAFFGQGNTEAFF.

This clonotype was seen ten or more times. The rearrangement joins TRBV2 to TRBJ2-7; D is unresolved. The CDR3 runs to 12 residues. The germline V gene encodes CDR1 SNHLY and CDR2 FYNNEI. Trimming cost V 7 bases and J 0 bases, with 7 bases left between them. In DNA form, the CDR3 reads TGTGCCAGCACCCCCTTCTCCTACGAGCAGTACTTC. Its protein product is CASTPFSYEQYF.

This clonotype was counted ten times or more. The chain combines TRBV4-3 with TRBJ2-5; D possibly corresponds to TRBD1 (6 bases). Looked up from germline, CDR1 is LGHNA and CDR2 is YSLEER. The CDR3 consists of 15 residues. Trimming took 1 base from V and 0 from J, leaving 9 bases between them. CDR3 in DNA: TGCGCCAGCAGCCAAGCCTGGGACAACCAAGAGACCCAGTACTTC. This sequence encodes CASSQAWDNQETQYF.

This clonotype was found many times. The chain carries TRBV18 and TRBJ1-1, with D maybe TRBD1 (6 bases). Deletions cut 4 bases from V and 11 bases from J, with 14 bases between. Germline assignment: CDR1 KGHSH and CDR2 LQKENI. CDR3 length: 12 amino acids. DNA of the CDR3: TGTGCCAGCTCACGCGACATCGGGGGCGCTTTCTTT. Amino acids: CASSRDIGGAFF.

This clonotype was seen more than once but under ten times. This chain links TRBV29-1 with TRBJ1-2, with 7 bases identical to TRBD1. Unmatched junction bases numbered 2, after V lost 6 bases and J lost 7 bases. Germline V gene data show CDR1 as SQVTM and CDR2 as ANQGSEA. The CDR3 has 10 amino acids. CDR3 residues: CSVRDSGYTF. As DNA, the CDR3 is TGCAGCGTCCGGGACAGTGGCTACACCTTC.

This clonotype was detected many times. The gene calls are TRBV10-3 and TRBJ2-3; D is unresolved. The CDR3 is 15 amino acids. Per the germline V gene, CDR1 is ENHRY and CDR2 is SYGVKD. The V gene lost 2 bases and the J gene lost 1 base, with 10 bases spanning the gap. The CDR3 nucleotides read TGTGCCATCAGTGAGGCCGATCGTGGCACAGATACGCAGTATTTT. Translated: CAISEADRGTDTQYF.